This T cell receptor beta chain was observed in a study of shared clonotypes between healthy human individuals (TCRdb year 2020). Looking at the study overall: The cohort included a few men and a couple of women between 18 and 49 years of age. For each donor, CD4 naive and CD4 memory were each run on three plates, CD8 naive on two plates, and CD8 memory on one plate. Leukapheresis yielded between about 0.85 and 10 billion PBMCs per donor. To increase sequencing depth and limit assay-specific biases, different laboratories used diverse techniques to prepare libraries and sequence TCR repertoires. Blood TCR repertoires of a handful of healthy adults were deeply sequenced to estimate repertoire size and the extent of clonotype sharing between individuals.

CDR1 and CDR2 are drawn from the germline V gene: SGHDT, YYEEEE. V is shortened by 9 bases, J by 4 bases, and the region joining them spans 16 bases. The cysteine opens and the phenylalanine closes a CDR3 of 13 amino acids. This entry keeps only the CDR3 DNA: 39 bases, framed from base 1. Comment on this clone: Its cognate antigen has yet to be identified. No per-base quality is available; no much larger clone lies one base away.

What the authors observed across the whole study: Pairwise subsampling led to the expectation that sequencing depth would affect the degree of clonotype sharing among donors. The small number of donors limited the genetic and exposure-history diversity represented. Naive subsets generally had larger estimated clonotype richness than memory subsets. Even with the large sequencing depth, rarefaction of the sorted-subset datasets indicated that sequencing was incomplete. Higher generation probabilities were observed for clonotypes shared by all four sorted-subset donors than for non-shared clonotypes. When a few donors were compared, the shared fraction of clonotypes was roughly 4.8% for naive CD4, 3.5% for naive CD8, 2% to 2.5% for memory CD4, and 0.3% to 0.5% for memory CD8. Only blood was sampled, and tissue TCR repertoires likely differ from those in blood.

Donors were healthy HIV-negative adults with no recently reported acute infections or vaccinations. All donors were Caucasian adults living in Nashville, Tennessee, USA. CD4+ T cells were enriched by magnetic negative selection; naive cells were then positively selected on CD45RA, and the negative fraction formed the memory subset. After blood collection by leukapheresis, PBMCs were isolated using Ficoll-Histopaque density gradient centrifugation and then cryopreserved in the vapor phase of liquid nitrogen. Analytical flow cytometry was used to check the purity and quantity of every magnetically sorted T cell population. From each sorted fraction, genomic DNA was isolated and quantified by UV absorbance on a Nanodrop 2000c. TCR CDR3 regions were amplified from genomic DNA by multiplex PCR using the deep immunoSEQ assay. Genomic DNA extracted from each cell subset was distributed evenly over all wells of several immunoSEQ 96-well plates, and each plate served as one replicate. For sorted subsets, around 200 ng genomic DNA, equal to some 28,000 T cell genomes, was loaded into each replicate PCR. The purified libraries were quantified using a Qubit 3.0 fluorometer, sized with a Bioanalyzer 2100, and then quantified again using the KAPA Library Quantification kit. Every immunoSEQ 96-well plate was sequenced on a separate single-read 150-cycle Illumina NextSeq 550 flow cell. From the authors' description of their analysis: The immunoSEQ output contained only junctional sequences without quality scores, so filtering could not match that applied to full-length reads. To assign V/J genes and CDR3, sequences were annotated against IMGT germline references using PyIR, a Python wrapper for IgBLAST v1.9. Reads with weak V/J assignments (E-value above 1e-6), missing CDR3, stop codons, out-of-frame junctions, or ambiguous translated residues were removed. V3J clonotypes were defined as sequences sharing the same inferred V gene, J gene, and CDR3 amino acid sequence. Percentage overlap between repertoires was calculated by dividing the number of shared unique clonotypes by the size of the smaller repertoire. Three approaches were used to assess repertoire richness: RTK rarefaction, the Chao1 estimator, and Recon v2.1 estimates of unobserved clonotypes. Generation probabilities for all TCRbeta clonotypes obtained by the gDNA method from a handful of donors were computed using OLGA. TCRdb took over this immuneACCESS table, retaining in-frame rearrangements with V and J assigned. Such tables are incomplete; in checked studies, under half of the missing clones stem from an unresolved V gene, and the remainder is unexplained. V, J and clone size are those of that table, while D and trimming were read from the DNA. Present in this sample are about 770,000 clones, around 77% of which were seen just once. The ten largest clones take up under 2% of the sample.

Here the chain combines TRBV5-6 and TRBJ1-2; TRBD1 might be the D gene, on 6 matching bases. Source material: memory CD4+ T cells sorted from blood. Sample cell subset or site, as interpreted from the label and publication: CD45RA-negative fraction. The receptor comes from a woman aged 25 to 39 in good health. The sequenced DNA: TGTGCCACAATGCGGAGACAGGCCTATGGCTACACCTTC. Its product reads: CATMRRQAYGYTF.